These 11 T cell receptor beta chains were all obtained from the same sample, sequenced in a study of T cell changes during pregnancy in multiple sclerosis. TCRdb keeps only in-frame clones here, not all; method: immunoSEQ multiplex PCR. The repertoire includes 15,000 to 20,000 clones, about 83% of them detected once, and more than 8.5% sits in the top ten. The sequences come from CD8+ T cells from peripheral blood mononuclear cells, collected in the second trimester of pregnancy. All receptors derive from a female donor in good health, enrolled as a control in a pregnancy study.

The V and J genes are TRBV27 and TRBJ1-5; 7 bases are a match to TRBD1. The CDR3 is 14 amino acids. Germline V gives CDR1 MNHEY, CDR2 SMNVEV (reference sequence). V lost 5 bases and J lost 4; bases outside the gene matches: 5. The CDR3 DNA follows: TGTGCCAGCAGTCCGACAGGGACTAATCAGCCCCAGCATTTT. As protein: CASSPTGTNQPQHF.

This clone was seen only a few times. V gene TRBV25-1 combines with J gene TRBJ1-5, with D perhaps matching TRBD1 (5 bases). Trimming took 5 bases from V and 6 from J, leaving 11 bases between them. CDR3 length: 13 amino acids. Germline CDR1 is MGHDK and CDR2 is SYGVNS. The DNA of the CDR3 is TGTGCCAGCAGTTTGGGAGGGACTCAGCCCCAGCATTTT. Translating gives CASSLGGTQPQHF.

The CDR3 DNA follows: TGTGCCAGCAGCCAAGGGACAGGGCTGATGAACACCGGGGAGCTGTTTTTT. It translates to CASSQGTGLMNTGELFF. V and J are TRBV4-2 and TRBJ2-2; TRBD1 agrees at 8 bases. The CDR3 loop spans 17 amino acids. In germline, CDR1 is LGHNA, CDR2 YNFKEQ. The junction had 5 bases not matched to a gene; V was cut back by 1 base and J by 1 base.

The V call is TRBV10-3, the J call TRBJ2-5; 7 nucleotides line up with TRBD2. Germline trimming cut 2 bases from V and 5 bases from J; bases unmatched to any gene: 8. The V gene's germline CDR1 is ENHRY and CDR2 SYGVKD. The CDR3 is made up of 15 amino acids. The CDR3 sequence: CAISEGREDGETQYF. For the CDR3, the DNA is TGTGCCATCAGTGAGGGACGGGAGGATGGGGAGACCCAGTACTTC.

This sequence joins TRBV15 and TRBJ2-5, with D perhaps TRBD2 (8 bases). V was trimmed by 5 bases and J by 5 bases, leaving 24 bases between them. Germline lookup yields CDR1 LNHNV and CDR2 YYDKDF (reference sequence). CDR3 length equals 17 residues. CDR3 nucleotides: TGTGCCACCAGCCCCGATATTAGACAGGGCGGGGGGGAGACCCAGTACTTC. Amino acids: CATSPDIRQGGGETQYF.

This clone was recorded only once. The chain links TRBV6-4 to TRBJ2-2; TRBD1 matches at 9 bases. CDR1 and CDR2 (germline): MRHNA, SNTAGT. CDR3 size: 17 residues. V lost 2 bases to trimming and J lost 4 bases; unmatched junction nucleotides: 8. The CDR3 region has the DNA TGTGCCAGCAGTGACCGGGGGACAGGGTATAGCACCGGGGAGCTGTTTTTT. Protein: CASSDRGTGYSTGELFF.

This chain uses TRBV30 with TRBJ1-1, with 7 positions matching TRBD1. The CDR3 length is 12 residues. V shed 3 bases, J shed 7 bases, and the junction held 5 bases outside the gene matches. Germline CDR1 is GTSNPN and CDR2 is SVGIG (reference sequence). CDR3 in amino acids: CAWSDDRVEAFF. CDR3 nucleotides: TGTGCCTGGAGCGACGACAGGGTTGAAGCTTTCTTT.

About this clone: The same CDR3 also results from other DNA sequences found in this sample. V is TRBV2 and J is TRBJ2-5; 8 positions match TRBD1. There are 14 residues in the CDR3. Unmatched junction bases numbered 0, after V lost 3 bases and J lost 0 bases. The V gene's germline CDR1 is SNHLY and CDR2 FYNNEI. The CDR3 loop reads CASSEGQDQETQYF. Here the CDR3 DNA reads TGTGCCAGCAGTGAGGGACAGGACCAAGAGACCCAGTACTTC.

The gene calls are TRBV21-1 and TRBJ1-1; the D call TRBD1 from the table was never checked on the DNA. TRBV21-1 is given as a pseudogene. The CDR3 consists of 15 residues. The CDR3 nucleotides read TGTGCCAGCAGCCCAAGGGACAGGACGAACACTGAAGCTTTCTTT. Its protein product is CASSPRDRTNTEAFF.

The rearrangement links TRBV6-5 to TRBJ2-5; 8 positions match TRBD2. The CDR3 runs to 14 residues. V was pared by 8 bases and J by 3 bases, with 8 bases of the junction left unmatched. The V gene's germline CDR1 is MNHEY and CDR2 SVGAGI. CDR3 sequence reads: CASPRGGGEETQYF. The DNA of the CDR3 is TGTGCCAGCCCACGGGGGGGCGGTGAAGAGACCCAGTACTTC.

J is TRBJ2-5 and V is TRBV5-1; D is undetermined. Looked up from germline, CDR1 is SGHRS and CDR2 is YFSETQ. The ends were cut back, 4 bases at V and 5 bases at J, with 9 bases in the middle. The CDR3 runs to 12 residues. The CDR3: CASSPGGETQYF. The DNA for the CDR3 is TGCGCCAGCAGCCCGGGTGGGGAGACCCAGTACTTC. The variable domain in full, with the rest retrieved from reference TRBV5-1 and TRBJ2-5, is KAGVTQTPRYLIKTRGQQVTLSCSPISGHRSVSWYQQTPGQGLQFLFEYFSETQRNKGNFPGRFSGRQFSNSRSEMNVSTLELGDSALYLCASSPGGETQYFGPGTRLLVL.